A selection of T cell receptor beta chains follows, all from one sample in a study of T-cell reconstitution after alpha-beta-depleted transplantation in children. Each CDR3 protein is one row after TCRdb ran MiXCR on the PCR reads. The sample includes over 85,000 distinct CDR3 sequences, over 9% of them seen just once. Sequenced here: PBMCs from the stem cell graft donor, sampled from the stem cell graft. These receptors came from a human donor who donated a stem cell graft to a child with acute lymphoblastic leukemia. Both conserved end residues are part of each CDR3. A D gene is named only where the DNA matches it firmly. Expanded clones get a size class; other rows say once, few or many, or leave the size out.

v_gene: TRBV5-6
j_gene: TRBJ1-4
d_gene: TRBD1
abundance: many
CDR3aa: CASSLGGGAREKLFF
CDR3nt: TGTGCCAGCAGCTTGGGAGGGGGCGCACGTGAAAAACTGTTTTTT

v_gene: TRBV7-2
j_gene: TRBJ2-7
d_gene: .
abundance: many
CDR3aa: CASSRRQDPGTYEQYF
CDR3nt: TGTGCCAGCAGCAGACGACAGGACCCGGGCACCTACGAGCAGTACTTC

v_gene: TRBV5-1
j_gene: TRBJ1-1
d_gene: .
abundance: many
CDR3aa: CASTKVGLNTEAFF
CDR3nt: TGCGCCAGCACGAAAGTAGGGCTGAACACTGAAGCTTTCTTT

v_gene: TRBV7-2
j_gene: TRBJ2-7
d_gene: .
abundance: many
CDR3aa: CASSRQVTYEQYF
CDR3nt: TGTGCCAGCAGCCGTCAGGTCACCTACGAGCAGTACTTC

v_gene: TRBV5-5
j_gene: TRBJ2-1
d_gene: TRBD1
abundance: many
CDR3aa: CASSRGQGYNEQFF
CDR3nt: TGTGCCAGCAGCCGGGGACAGGGATACAATGAGCAGTTCTTC

v_gene: TRBV12-3/TRBV12-4
j_gene: TRBJ1-5
d_gene: TRBD1
abundance: many
CDR3aa: CASSPDRGPLTAQHF
CDR3nt: TGTGCCAGCAGCCCGGACAGGGGGCCGCTCACAGCCCAGCATTTT

v_gene: TRBV4-3
j_gene: TRBJ1-2
d_gene: TRBD1
abundance: many
CDR3aa: CASSSGQGNYGYTF
CDR3nt: TGTGCCAGCAGTTCGGGACAGGGAAACTATGGCTACACCTTC

v_gene: TRBV20-1
j_gene: TRBJ2-7
d_gene: TRBD2
abundance: many
CDR3aa: CSARDQASGAYEQYF
CDR3nt: TGCAGTGCTAGAGATCAGGCTAGCGGGGCCTACGAGCAGTACTTC

v_gene: TRBV23-1
j_gene: TRBJ2-7
d_gene: TRBD2
abundance: .
CDR3aa: CASSQVSGSGDEQYF
CDR3nt: TGCGCCAGCAGTCAGGTTAGCGGGAGTGGAGACGAGCAGTACTTC

v_gene: TRBV27
j_gene: TRBJ2-7
d_gene: .
abundance: many
CDR3aa: CASSLHGGQTYEQYF
CDR3nt: TGTGCCAGCAGTTTACACGGGGGACAGACCTACGAGCAGTACTTC

v_gene: TRBV7-2
j_gene: TRBJ1-5
d_gene: .
abundance: many
CDR3aa: CASSLVSAGNQPQHF
CDR3nt: TGTGCCAGCAGCTTAGTCTCGGCAGGCAATCAGCCCCAGCATTTT

v_gene: TRBV20-1
j_gene: TRBJ2-3
d_gene: .
abundance: many
CDR3aa: CSARDTAHPLEDTQYF
CDR3nt: TGCAGTGCTAGAGATACGGCCCATCCTCTTGAAGATACGCAGTATTTT

v_gene: TRBV20-1
j_gene: TRBJ2-1
d_gene: TRBD1
abundance: once
CDR3aa: CCARGTPGQGGNEQFF
CDR3nt: TGCTGTGCTAGAGGTACCCCGGGACAGGGTGGTAATGAGCAGTTCTTC

v_gene: TRBV15
j_gene: TRBJ2-7
d_gene: .
abundance: many
CDR3aa: CATSRRIGGDLRGEQYF
CDR3nt: TGTGCCACCAGCAGACGCATTGGGGGCGACCTAAGGGGAGAGCAGTACTTC